Presented here are 5 T cell receptor beta chains from one specimen sequenced in a study of Tregs in tolerant kidney transplant recipients. The nonmyeloablative bone marrow transplants came from related graft donors, with transient mixed chimerism. Generated by immunoSEQ multiplex PCR, the TCRdb table keeps only in-frame clones and is missing some. In total, the table holds 23,000 or so clones. Sequenced material: CD4+ T cells from blood (PBMCs), taken 6 months after the transplant. The receptors stem from a human patient who received a combined kidney and bone marrow transplant. Some T cells may have originated in the graft donor.

Regarding this clone: Coverage ceases 3 residues before the CDR3 finishes, and the germline J gene fills in the end. The rearrangement uses TRBV23-1 and TRBJ2-7; D may be TRBD1 (6 bases). TRBV23-1 is treated as an ORF (open reading frame) with a function not yet certain. This CDR3 contains 16 residues. The germline V and J ends were trimmed by 3 bases and 2 bases, with 17 bases remaining between them. The sequenced part of the CDR3 DNA is TGCGCCAGCAGTCACCCTACTAGGACAGCTCCCTACGAG. It is translated as CASSHPTRTAPYE. The entire CDR3 sequence reads CASSHPTRTAPYEQYF.

About this clone: The read terminates 3 residues before the CDR3 end, so the remaining end is supplied by the germline J gene. The rearrangement links TRBV30 to TRBJ2-2; D is perhaps TRBD2 (7 bases). The V end was cut by 3 bases, the J end by 3 bases, with 14 bases between. This CDR3 region has 15 residues. Per germline, CDR1 GTSNPN and CDR2 SVGIG (reference sequence). The CDR3 spells CAWRRGQVDTGELFF. The CDR3 bases that were read are TGTGCCTGGAGGCGGGGGCAGGTTGACACCGGGGAG.

For this clone: Read data end 3 residues before the CDR3 end; the end is taken from the germline J gene. The V call is TRBV5-1, the J call TRBJ2-3; 14 bases are shared with TRBD2. V lost 6 bases and J lost 4; bases outside the gene matches: 7. The CDR3 runs 16 residues. Germline assignment: CDR1 SGHRS and CDR2 YFSETQ. The CDR3 spells CASTRGGLAGADTQYF. The sequenced part of the CDR3 DNA is TGCGCCAGCACCCGGGGGGGACTAGCGGGAGCAGATACG.

The CDR3 loop is CASSEPGLAFNEQFF. The sequenced CDR3 bases are TGCGCCAGCAGTGAACCGGGACTAGCCTTCAATGAG. The J gene is TRBJ2-1, the V gene TRBV10-1; TRBD2 aligns across 9 bases. The read halts 3 residues ahead of the CDR3 end, with the missing end drawn from the germline J gene. Germline trimming cut 3 bases from V and 6 bases from J; bases unmatched to any gene: 6. CDR1 is WNHNN, CDR2 SYGVQD, per germline (reference sequence). The CDR3 runs to 15 residues.

Concerning this clone: Read coverage stops 3 residues before the CDR3 terminus; the germline J gene supplies the remainder. V and J are TRBV14 and TRBJ2-1; 8 bases align to TRBD2. The CDR3 runs 15 residues. Trimming at V came to 5 bases and at J to 4 bases, leaving 7 bases not matched to a gene. Germline V CDR1 and CDR2: SGHDN, FVKESK. CDR3 bases read: TGTGCCAGCAGCAAAACTAGCGGTCTATACAATGAG. Amino acids: CASSKTSGLYNE. The complete CDR3 reads CASSKTSGLYNEQFF.